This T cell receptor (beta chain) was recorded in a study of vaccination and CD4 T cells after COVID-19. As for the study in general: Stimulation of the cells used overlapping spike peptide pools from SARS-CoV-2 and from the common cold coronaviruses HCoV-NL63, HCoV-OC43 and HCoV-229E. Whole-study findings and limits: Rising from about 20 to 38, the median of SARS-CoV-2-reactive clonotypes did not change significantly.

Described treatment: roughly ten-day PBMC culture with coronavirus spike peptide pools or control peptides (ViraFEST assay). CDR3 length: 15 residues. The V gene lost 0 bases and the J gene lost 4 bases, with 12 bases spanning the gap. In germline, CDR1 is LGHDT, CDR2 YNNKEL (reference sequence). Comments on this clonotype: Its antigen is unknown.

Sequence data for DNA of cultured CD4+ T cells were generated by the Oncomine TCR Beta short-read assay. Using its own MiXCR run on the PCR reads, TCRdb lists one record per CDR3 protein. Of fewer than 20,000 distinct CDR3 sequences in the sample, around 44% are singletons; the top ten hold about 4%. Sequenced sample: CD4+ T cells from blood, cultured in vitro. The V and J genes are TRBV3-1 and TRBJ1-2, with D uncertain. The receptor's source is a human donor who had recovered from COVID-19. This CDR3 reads CASSQDGTALYGYTF. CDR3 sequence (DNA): TGTGCCAGCAGCCAAGATGGAACAGCCCTCTATGGCTACACCTTC.